This is a list of T cell receptor beta chains from one sample in a study of T-cell memory formation after mild COVID-19. TCRdb reprocessed the 5' RACE reads via MiXCR and lists one record per CDR3 protein. The data contain about 110,000 distinct CDR3 sequences, about 18% of them singletons. Sequencing used PBMCs or a T cell subset sorted from them (not recorded which). The receptors shown here come from an adult woman who had mild COVID-19 (a few samples of this study predate the infection). Cell type and time point are not known. Both conserved end residues are part of each CDR3. A D gene is named only where the DNA matches it firmly. The size of a clone is reported for some rows only, either as once, few or many, or as a class for expanded clones.

J,size,D,V,CDR3,DNA
TRBJ2-3,few,-,TRBV15,CATSRVKSDTQYF,TGTGCCACCAGCAGAGTCAAGTCTGATACGCAGTATTTT
TRBJ2-4,few,-,TRBV7-8,CASSLRGIAKNIQYF,TGTGCCAGCAGCTTACGCGGGATAGCCAAAAACATTCAGTACTTC
TRBJ2-1,many,TRBD1,TRBV12-3/TRBV12-4,CASSSQGAAEQFF,TGTGCCAGCAGTTCCCAGGGGGCAGCTGAGCAGTTCTTC
TRBJ2-5,-,-,TRBV7-6,CASSLVAETQYF,TGTGCCAGCAGCTTAGTGGCGGAGACCCAGTACTTC
TRBJ1-5,-,-,TRBV2,CASSAGDSNQPQHF,TGTGCCAGCAGTGCGGGGGATAGCAATCAGCCCCAGCATTTT
TRBJ2-1,-,TRBD2,TRBV9,CASSRPLSGRGNEQFF,TGTGCCAGCAGCCGACCCCTTAGCGGGAGGGGGAATGAGCAGTTCTTC
TRBJ1-2,-,-,TRBV9,CASSAVVQGFNYGYTF,TGTGCCAGCAGCGCAGTCGTACAGGGATTTAACTATGGCTACACCTTC
TRBJ2-7,-,-,TRBV7-8,CASSLALGAAYEQYF,TGTGCCAGCAGCTTAGCGCTCGGAGCGGCCTACGAGCAGTACTTC
TRBJ2-7,-,-,TRBV11-3,CASSLDWTYEQYF,TGTGCCAGCAGCTTGGACTGGACCTACGAGCAGTACTTC
TRBJ2-3,few,-,TRBV5-4,CASSTDRADTQYF,TGTGCCAGCAGCACGGACAGAGCAGATACGCAGTATTTT
TRBJ1-5,-,-,TRBV12-3/TRBV12-4,CASSVGGMDQPQHF,TGTGCCAGCAGCGTCGGCGGGATGGATCAGCCCCAGCATTTT
TRBJ1-4,few,TRBD1,TRBV7-6,CASSTSGTGEEKLFF,TGTGCCAGCAGCACTTCCGGGACAGGGGAGGAAAAACTGTTTTTT
TRBJ1-2,-,-,TRBV30,CAWIWQDPLYGYTF,TGTGCCTGGATTTGGCAGGATCCACTCTATGGCTACACCTTC
TRBJ2-5,few,-,TRBV7-9,CASSRDSGETQYF,TGTGCCAGCAGCAGGGACAGCGGGGAGACCCAGTACTTC
TRBJ2-1,once,-,TRBV13,CASQARDEQFF,TGTGCCAGCCAGGCACGGGATGAGCAGTTCTTC
TRBJ1-1,-,-,TRBV29-1,CSVAIHEAFF,TGCAGCGTTGCAATCCACGAAGCTTTCTTT
TRBJ1-1,-,-,TRBV4-1,CASSLISRGEAFF,TGCGCCAGCAGCCTCATAAGCCGGGGGGAAGCTTTCTTT
TRBJ1-1,few,-,TRBV29-1,CSVHVQGREAFF,TGCAGCGTTCACGTCCAGGGCCGTGAAGCTTTCTTT
TRBJ2-7,few,TRBD2,TRBV7-2,CASEALASGSYEQYF,TGTGCCAGCGAAGCCCTGGCTAGCGGGAGCTACGAGCAGTACTTC
TRBJ2-1,-,TRBD2,TRBV11-3,CASSPRTSAFYNEQFF,TGTGCCAGCAGCCCCCGGACTAGCGCCTTCTACAATGAGCAGTTCTTC
TRBJ2-1,many,TRBD2,TRBV5-1,CASSLSPLAGGRNEQFF,TGCGCCAGCAGCTTGTCCCCGCTAGCGGGGGGGCGCAATGAGCAGTTCTTC
TRBJ2-6,few,-,TRBV5-6,CASSYTAAGANVLTF,TGTGCCAGCAGTTACACAGCAGCTGGGGCCAACGTCCTGACTTTC
TRBJ1-2,few,TRBD1,TRBV3-1,CASSQDGDSNNYGYTF,TGTGCCAGCAGCCAAGATGGGGACAGTAACAACTATGGCTACACCTTC
TRBJ2-7,many,TRBD1,TRBV10-3,CAIRAPGQTYEQYF,TGTGCCATCAGGGCGCCGGGACAGACTTACGAGCAGTACTTC
TRBJ1-5,few,-,TRBV6-6,CASSFLPKNQPQHF,TGTGCCAGCAGTTTCCTTCCCAAAAATCAGCCCCAGCATTTT
TRBJ2-5,-,-,TRBV2,CASRDYRVTRAETQYF,TGTGCCAGCAGAGACTACCGGGTCACAAGGGCAGAGACCCAGTACTTC
TRBJ2-3,-,TRBD2,TRBV6-5,CASSSFSGDTDTQYF,TGTGCCAGCAGTTCATTTAGCGGGGACACAGATACGCAGTATTTT
TRBJ1-1,-,TRBD1,TRBV4-1,CASSQLTGRNTEAFF,TGCGCCAGCAGCCAACTGACAGGGAGGAACACTGAAGCTTTCTTT
TRBJ2-5,few,-,TRBV7-9,CASSSADETQYF,TGTGCCAGCAGCTCGGCAGATGAGACCCAGTACTTC
TRBJ1-2,-,TRBD1,TRBV10-2,CASSESTGGHYGYTF,TGCGCCAGCAGTGAATCGACAGGGGGCCACTATGGCTACACCTTC
TRBJ2-1,-,-,TRBV7-8,CASSLENLAPYNEQFF,TGTGCCAGCAGCTTAGAAAATCTAGCGCCCTACAATGAGCAGTTCTTC
TRBJ2-7,once,TRBD1,TRBV7-8,CASSRGGGTGNYEQYF,TGTGCCAGCAGCCGAGGGGGAGGGACAGGGAACTACGAGCAGTACTTC
TRBJ2-1,-,-,TRBV12-3/TRBV12-4,CASSSIYNEQFF,TGTGCCAGCAGTTCTATCTACAATGAGCAGTTCTTC
TRBJ2-3,few,TRBD1,TRBV9,CASSLGQAFTDTQYF,TGTGCCAGCAGCTTGGGACAGGCCTTCACAGATACGCAGTATTTT
TRBJ2-7,-,TRBD1,TRBV4-1,CASSQGTGSEQYF,TGCGCCAGCAGCCAAGGGACAGGTAGCGAGCAGTACTTC
TRBJ2-3,many,-,TRBV7-9,CASSLVLGTDTQYF,TGTGCCAGCAGCTTAGTGCTGGGCACAGATACGCAGTATTTT
TRBJ2-3,few,-,TRBV20-1,CSAPSSGAVHEGDTQYF,TGCAGTGCCCCATCCTCCGGAGCGGTGCACGAGGGAGATACGCAGTATTTT
TRBJ1-2,-,-,TRBV20-1,CSARGKDTF,TGCAGTGCTAGAGGGAAGGACACCTTC
TRBJ1-2,-,-,TRBV11-2,CASSAGRELSNYGYTF,TGTGCCAGCAGCGCCGGAAGGGAGCTCTCAAACTATGGCTACACCTTC
TRBJ2-6,once,-,TRBV29-1,CSVIGQGNSGANVLTF,TGCAGCGTTATTGGGCAGGGAAATTCTGGGGCCAACGTCCTGACTTTC